These 2 T cell receptor beta chains share one sample of origin, sequenced in a study of CD8 T cells in ankylosing spondylitis. One entry per CDR3 protein results from TCRdb running MiXCR on the 5' RACE reads. The sample has 250,000 or so distinct CDR3 sequences, around 10% seen once. The sequencing input was blood, either unsorted or a sorted T cell fraction (not recorded which). These TCRs come from a male donor with ankylosing spondylitis or in good health (not recorded which).

This clonotype occurred many times. This sequence joins TRBV20-1 and TRBJ2-3; no definite D call. CDR3 length: 14 amino acids. Germline CDR1 reads DFQATT; CDR2 reads SNEGSKA (reference sequence). Trimming pared 1 base from V and 2 bases from J, leaving 10 bases between. In DNA form, the CDR3 reads TGCAGTGCTAGAGTCGAACAGCTCACAGATACGCAGTATTTT. Its translation: CSARVEQLTDTQYF.

In this sample, this clonotype turned up a few times. The chain is built from TRBV6-1 and TRBJ2-7; TRBD2 is a possible D gene (5 bases). Between the trimmed V and J ends, which lost 4 bases and 2 bases, there was a span of 9 bases. CDR3 length equals 13 residues. The germline V gene encodes CDR1 MNHNS and CDR2 SASEGT. The CDR3 DNA sequence: TGTGCCAGCAGTGCTAGCCTACCCTACGAGCAGTACTTC. Amino acids: CASSASLPYEQYF.